This TCR beta chain was captured in a study of Graves' ophthalmopathy and Graves' hyperthyroidism. Study background: Samples of peripheral blood were obtained at initial diagnosis, prior to treatment of any kind.

This clonotype was picked up many times. TCR beta CDR3 regions were amplified from RNA transcripts. First-round RT-PCR with HTBI primers preceded a second-round multiplex PCR. TCRdb processed the multiplex PCR reads anew with MiXCR; each CDR3 protein has one entry. The sample comprises 600,000 to 950,000 distinct CDR3 sequences, 35% to 50% of which are singletons, and 44% rests with the top ten. With a duration under 3 months, ophthalmopathy in the donors showed moderate-to-severe activity, CAS ≥3 and NOSPECS ≥4. The authors used Ficoll-Paque density gradient centrifugation to separate PBMCs. The input was approximately 10 ml of fresh peripheral blood. The germline V gene encodes CDR1 LGHNA and CDR2 YNFKEQ. The CDR3 totals 13 residues. Trimming pared 5 bases from V and 4 bases from J, leaving 11 bases between.

Sequenced sample: peripheral blood. The clonotype was recovered from an adult man with Graves' ophthalmopathy. V usage is TRBV4-2 and J usage is TRBJ1-2, with D perhaps matching TRBD1 (5 bases). CDR3 coding DNA: TGTGCCAGCAGCTACGAGGGGATCTATGGCTACACCTTC. Its translation is CASSYEGIYGYTF.